This T cell receptor (beta chain) was found in a study of molecular identifiers for immune sequencing clone quantification. Study conclusions and caveats: Beyond 20 RNA copies, clones held over 98% of effector molecules, compared with under 1% in naive cells. Barcode collisions between identical TCR molecules could shrink estimates of highly expanded clone sizes.

The J segment lost 6 bases and the V segment lost 7 bases, leaving 12 bases of the junction unmatched. Germline-derived CDR1 and CDR2 are SQVTM and ANQGSEA. The CDR3 is 14 residues long. This clonotype showed up many times. Its antigen is unidentified. TCRdb reprocessed the PCR reads with MiXCR, giving one entry per CDR3 protein. The sample consists of around 480,000 distinct CDR3 sequences, about 22% of them appearing once. Naive CD8 libraries came from about 20,000 to 1,000,000 sorted cells with 10%, 30% or 50% RNA. Sample: naive CD8+ T cells from blood, with Jurkat cell RNA spiked in. Specified subset: FACS-sorted CD8+CD4-CCR7+CD45RA+ naive T cells. This clonotype was obtained from a human donor in good health. Some libraries in this study had Jurkat cell RNA spiked in. V usage is TRBV29-1 and J usage is TRBJ1-1; 9 bases are shared with TRBD1. As DNA, the CDR3 is TGCAGCGGAGGGGACAGGGTTATCTCCGCTGAAGCTTTCTTT. Encoded protein: CSGGDRVISAEAFF.